These T cell receptor beta chains were read from a single sample in a study of blood T cell repertoires in COVID-19. Profiling relied on immunoSEQ multiplex PCR, and the TCRdb table lists in-frame clones only, not all of them. In the table there are roughly 120,000 clones, around 83% of which are singletons. The sequenced sample was peripheral blood. The receptors were sampled from an elderly woman with COVID-19, enrolled during active disease. The CDR3 runs from the conserved cysteine through the conserved F or W. Fields, in order: J gene, D gene, clone size, V gene, CDR3 DNA, CDR3 protein. The D gene is left open where the match is weak. A row's size may be missing; if present it is once, few, many or a size class.

TRBJ2-1 | . | . | TRBV3-1/TRBV3-2 | TGTGCCAGCAGCCATAGGGGGGGGAAGGAGGAGCAGTTCTTC | CASSHRGGKEEQFF
TRBJ2-6 | TRBD1 | . | TRBV27 | TGTGCCAGCAGTTACGGGACAGGGGGCGCTGGGGCCAACGTCCTGACTTTC | CASSYGTGGAGANVLTF
TRBJ2-1 | . | . | TRBV20-1 | TGCAGTGCCAGTGGGGGGCGCTACAATGAGCAGTTCTTC | CSASGGRYNEQFF
TRBJ1-1 | TRBD1 | few | TRBV6-6 | TGTGCCAGCAGGAGAACAGGGGTTACTGAAGCTTTCTTT | CASRRTGVTEAFF
TRBJ1-2 | . | . | TRBV24-1 | TGTGCCACCAGTGATTTTGGCCTGCTGGGCAGCTACACCTTC | CATSDFGLLGSYTF
TRBJ2-2 | . | . | TRBV7-2 | TGTGCCAGCACCCAGGAAAAGGCGACCGGGGAGCTGTTTTTT | CASTQEKATGELFF
TRBJ2-5 | . | . | TRBV28 | TGTGCCAGCCGCGCAGGGGGGCAAGAGACCCAGTACTTC | CASRAGGQETQYF
TRBJ1-1 | TRBD1 | . | TRBV11-2 | TGTGCCAGCAGCAACCAGGGGGTCATGAACACTGAAGCTTTCTTT | CASSNQGVMNTEAFF
TRBJ2-6 | TRBD1 | . | TRBV3-1/TRBV3-2 | TGTGCCAGCAGCCAAGGTGACAGGGGCCCTCCTGGGGCCAACGTCCTGACTTTC | CASSQGDRGPPGANVLTF
TRBJ1-2 | . | . | TRBV6-6 | TGTGCCAGCATCTACAGGGAGCACTATGGCTACACCTTC | CASIYREHYGYTF
TRBJ1-2 | TRBD1 | few | TRBV28 | TGTGCCAGCAGTTTATCGACAGGGCTCTATGGCTACACCTTC | CASSLSTGLYGYTF
TRBJ1-5 | TRBD1 | . | TRBV19 | TGTGCCAGTAGTGGACAGGTTGGGCCCCAGCATTTT | CASSGQVGPQHF
TRBJ2-3 | . | . | TRBV7-9 | TGTGCCAGAGGGGAGGATGGCACAGATACGCAGTATTTT | CARGEDGTDTQYF
TRBJ2-2 | . | once | TRBV11-3 | TGTGCCAGCAGCTCCTTTACAGGGGGGGACACCGGGGAGCTGTTTTTT | CASSSFTGGDTGELFF
TRBJ2-7 | TRBD2 | . | TRBV3-1/TRBV3-2 | TGTGCCAGCAGCCAACGGACCGGGACTAGTTCGGGCGAGCAGTACTTC | CASSQRTGTSSGEQYF
TRBJ2-7 | . | . | TRBV28 | TGTGCCAGCAGCCCCGGTTCTTTCTCCTACGAGCAGTACTTC | CASSPGSFSYEQYF
TRBJ1-1 | TRBD1 | . | TRBV6-6 | TGTGCCAGCAGTTTCAACAGGGGGGACACTGAAGCTTTCTTT | CASSFNRGDTEAFF
TRBJ2-7 | . | . | TRBV6-5 | TGTGCCAGCAGTTACTCGAGCAGGGATCCATACGAGCAGTACTTC | CASSYSSRDPYEQYF
TRBJ1-1 | TRBD1 | . | TRBV27 | TGTGCCAGCAGAGCGCAACAGGGGGTAAAAGTATTCACTGAAGCTTTCTTT | CASRAQQGVKVFTEAFF
TRBJ1-5 | . | . | TRBV9 | TGTGCCAGCAGCAATGCGTATAGCAATCAGCCCCAGCATTTT | CASSNAYSNQPQHF
TRBJ1-4 | TRBD1 | . | TRBV28 | TGTGCCAGCACCCGGACAGGATGGGATGAAAAACTGTTTTTT | CASTRTGWDEKLFF
TRBJ2-5 | . | . | TRBV7-2 | TGTGCCAGCAGCTTAGACGGAGCCCAAGAGACCCAGTACTTC | CASSLDGAQETQYF
TRBJ2-7 | TRBD2 | . | TRBV12-3/TRBV12-4 | TGTGCCAGCACCAAGGCGGGAGAATACGAGCAGTACTTC | CASTKAGEYEQYF
TRBJ2-3 | . | . | TRBV5-1 | TGCGCCAGCTTCGGTGGCACAGATACGCAGTATTTT | CASFGGTDTQYF
TRBJ2-1 | . | . | TRBV19 | TGTGCCAGTAGTATCCATTCTCGAGGACTTGGGATTTACAATGAGCAGTTCTTC | CASSIHSRGLGIYNEQFF
TRBJ2-2 | TRBD2 | . | TRBV6-5 | TGTGCCAGCAGGGGACTAGCGGGCACCGGGGAGCTGTTTTTT | CASRGLAGTGELFF
TRBJ1-1 | . | . | TRBV5-4 | TGTGCCACCGGAATCGGGGGGGACACTGAAGCTTTCTTT | CATGIGGDTEAFF
TRBJ1-5 | . | . | TRBV6-1 | TGTGCCAGCAGTGGGGGAGCGCCCGTCGGTCACCAGCCCCAGCATTTT | CASSGGAPVGHQPQHF
TRBJ2-1 | . | . | TRBV15 | TGTGCCACCAGCGCCCCCGGTAGCGATCGCTACAATGAGCAGTTCTTC | CATSAPGSDRYNEQFF
TRBJ1-2 | TRBD1 | . | TRBV7-8 | TGTGCCAGCAGCTCAGGAACCGGGACAGGCGATGGCTACACCTTC | CASSSGTGTGDGYTF
TRBJ2-7 | . | . | TRBV4-2 | TGTGCCAGCAGCCAAGACGCGGGCAGGAGCTCCTACGAGCAGTACTTC | CASSQDAGRSSYEQYF
TRBJ1-5 | . | . | TRBV3-1/TRBV3-2 | TGTGCCAGCAGCCGAGTAGGGGGGCCCCAGCATTTT | CASSRVGGPQHF
TRBJ1-2 | . | . | TRBV6-8 | TGTGCCAGCAGTTACCGGGACTGTAGTCCCGGCACCTTC | CASSYRDCSPGTF
TRBJ1-5 | . | . | TRBV18 | TGTGCCAGCTCACCCCAGGGAAGCAATCAGCCCCAGCATTTT | CASSPQGSNQPQHF
TRBJ2-7 | . | . | TRBV28 | TGTGCCAGCAGAGTTACCGGGAACTCCTACGAGCAGTACTTC | CASRVTGNSYEQYF
TRBJ1-6 | . | . | TRBV6-5 | TGTGCCAGCAGTTACACCCTAGGGGGGGGCAATTCACCCCTCCACTTT | CASSYTLGGGNSPLHF
TRBJ1-1 | TRBD1 | . | TRBV5-4 | TGTGCCAGCAGTCGGGACAGGGGGACTGAAGCTTTCTTT | CASSRDRGTEAFF
TRBJ1-6 | TRBD1 | once | TRBV5-1 | TGCGCCAGCAGCATAGACAGGGTTATGGATTCACCCCTCCACTTT | CASSIDRVMDSPLHF
TRBJ2-4 | . | . | TRBV5-8 | TGTGCCAGCAGCCCGAAAAACATTCAGTACTTC | CASSPKNIQYF
TRBJ1-3 | . | . | TRBV9 | TGTGCCAGCAGCCCCAGTGGAAACACCATATATTTT | CASSPSGNTIYF
TRBJ2-7 | . | . | TRBV27 | TGTGCCAGCAGGCCCAACAGGGTTTCGACCTACGAGCAGTACTTC | CASRPNRVSTYEQYF
TRBJ2-7 | TRBD1 | few | TRBV2 | TGTGCCAGCACAACCTTCGGGACAGGGGGCGTCGAGCAGTACTTC | CASTTFGTGGVEQYF
TRBJ2-5 | TRBD1 | . | TRBV3-1/TRBV3-2 | TGTGCCAGCAGCCAATCCACAGGGGGCTATGAGACCCAGTACTTC | CASSQSTGGYETQYF
TRBJ2-5 | . | . | TRBV4-3 | TGCGCCAGCAGCCCCCAAAGGGGGAATGGAGAGACCCAGTACTTC | CASSPQRGNGETQYF
TRBJ2-7 | . | . | TRBV2 | TGTGCCAGCAGTCCCGGGACATCAACCTACGAGCAGTACTTC | CASSPGTSTYEQYF
TRBJ1-4 | . | . | TRBV7-9 | TGTGCCAGCAGCTTATTAAGTTCAGGCGTTAGAGAAAAACTGTTTTTT | CASSLLSSGVREKLFF
TRBJ1-4 | TRBD1 | . | TRBV27 | TGTGCCAGCAGTTCCCGACAGGGGGCCTCCTCTAATGAAAAACTGTTTTTT | CASSSRQGASSNEKLFF
TRBJ2-7 | TRBD1 | . | TRBV7-3 | TGTGCCAGCAGCCCGGGACAGTCTTTTACGCAGCAGTACTTC | CASSPGQSFTQQYF
TRBJ2-3 | . | . | TRBV20-1 | TGCAGTGCTAGTGGGGGCCCGGGGGGCACAGATACGCAGTATTTT | CSASGGPGGTDTQYF
TRBJ1-5 | . | few | TRBV10-2 | TGCGCCAGCAGTGATGGGAGGGCCCATCAGCCCCAGCATTTT | CASSDGRAHQPQHF
TRBJ1-2 | . | once | TRBV6-5 | TGTGCCAGCAGTTTAACGACAGACTATGGCTACACCTTC | CASSLTTDYGYTF
TRBJ1-2 | . | . | TRBV27 | TGTGCCAGCAGTTCGGGGGTGGTCTATGGCTACACCTTC | CASSSGVVYGYTF